Below are 10 T cell receptor beta chains sequenced from a single sample in a study of cytomegalovirus exposure and HLA in healthy donors. Amplification used 60 Vbeta primers and 13 Jbeta primers. The method was immunoSEQ multiplex PCR; TCRdb's version includes in-frame clones alone and lacks a portion of them. In the table there are a few hundred thousand clones, 80% to 95% of which are singletons. Sequenced: PBMCs. These receptor sequences come from a girl between 2 and 10 years old in good health and CMV-seronegative.

The chain carries TRBV30 and TRBJ1-3; D ambiguous. There are 14 residues in the CDR3. V was shortened by 0 bases and J by 0 bases, with 6 bases between the two germline ends. The V gene's germline CDR1 is GTSNPN and CDR2 SVGIG (reference sequence). CDR3 sequence reads: CAWSVAVSGNTIYF. The CDR3 region has the DNA TGTGCCTGGAGTGTAGCCGTCTCTGGAAACACCATATATTTT.

The genes are TRBV11-2 and TRBJ2-2; TRBD2 agrees at 14 bases. This CDR3 is built from 17 residues. V shed 6 bases, J shed 5 bases, and the junction held 8 bases outside the gene matches. Germline assignment: CDR1 SGHAT and CDR2 FQNNGV. The CDR3 DNA reads TGTGCCAGCAGTTCGACTAGCGGGAGGGCCCGGACCGGGGAGCTGTTTTTT. This codes for CASSSTSGRARTGELFF.

The chain has TRBV5-5 and TRBJ2-2; perhaps TRBD2 as D (5 bases). Trimming left V 2 bases short and J 0 bases short, with 17 bases between. This CDR3 has 18 residues. CDR1 is SGHKS and CDR2 is YYEKEE in the germline V gene (reference sequence). For the CDR3, the DNA is TGTGCCAGCAGCTTACATGAAGGACTGGCCGCGAACACCGGGGAGCTGTTTTTT. It translates to CASSLHEGLAANTGELFF. The full variable domain, its missing parts supplied by reference TRBV5-5 and TRBJ2-2, is DAGVTQSPTHLIKTRGQQVTLRCSPISGHKSVSWYQQVLGQGPQFIFQYYEKEERGRGNFPDRFSARQFPNYSSELNVNALLLGDSALYLCASSLHEGLAANTGELFFGEGSRLTVL.

This clone was detected once. The chain employs TRBV15 and TRBJ1-5; possible D gene TRBD1, 5 bases. Per germline, CDR1 LNHNV and CDR2 YYDKDF (reference sequence). V was clipped by 3 bases and J by 2 bases, with 11 bases between them. This CDR3 comprises 15 residues. Written as DNA, the CDR3 is TGTGCCACCAGCAGTACCCGGGGGGGCAATCAGCCCCAGCATTTT. It encodes CATSSTRGGNQPQHF. Using reference TRBV15 and TRBJ1-5 for the parts outside the CDR3, the full variable domain is DAMVIQNPRYQVTQFGKPVTLSCSQTLNHNVMYWYQQKSSQAPKLLFHYYDKDFNNEADTPDNFQSRRPNTSFCFLDIRSPGLGDTAMYLCATSSTRGGNQPQHFGDGTRLSIL.

The chain uses TRBV19 and TRBJ2-1; 8 positions match TRBD1. Germline CDR1 is LNHDA and CDR2 is SQIVND (reference sequence). The CDR3 runs to 13 residues. With V trimmed by 6 bases and J by 9 bases, 7 bases remained unmatched. CDR3 sequence: CASSAAGGAEQFF. For the CDR3, the DNA is TGTGCCAGTAGCGCGGCAGGGGGCGCTGAGCAGTTCTTC. Full variable domain (outside the CDR3, taken from reference TRBV19 and TRBJ2-1): DGGITQSPKYLFRKEGQNVTLSCEQNLNHDAMYWYRQDPGQGLRLIYYSQIVNDFQKGDIAEGYSVSREKKESFPLTVTSAQKNPTAFYLCASSAAGGAEQFFGPGTRLTVL.

The chain recombines TRBV5-6 with TRBJ1-4; 8 bases fit TRBD1. There are 16 residues in the CDR3. V lost 3 bases and J lost 8; bases outside the gene matches: 12. The germline V gene encodes CDR1 SGHDT and CDR2 YYEEEE. CDR3 sequence: CASSSSPGTGGEKLFF. The CDR3 DNA follows: TGTGCCAGCAGCTCATCTCCCGGGACAGGCGGCGAAAAACTGTTTTTT. The whole variable domain, remainder taken from reference TRBV5-6 and TRBJ1-4, is DAGVTQSPTHLIKTRGQQVTLRCSPKSGHDTVSWYQQALGQGPQFIFQYYEEEERQRGNFPDRFSGHQFPNYSSELNVNALLLGDSALYLCASSSSPGTGGEKLFFGSGTQLSVL.

This clone appeared a few times. This chain links TRBV5-4 with TRBJ2-7, with 11 bases aligning to TRBD2. The CDR3 runs 16 residues. Trimming took 2 bases from V and 4 from J; bases not matched to a gene: 8. Germline CDR1 is SGHNT and CDR2 is YYREEE (reference sequence). This chain's CDR3 is CASSFRVSGRVYEQYF. CDR3 in DNA: TGTGCCAGCAGCTTCAGGGTTAGCGGGAGGGTGTACGAGCAGTACTTC.

The chain carries TRBV2 and TRBJ1-5; D is uncertain. The CDR3 is 15 residues long. Trimming removed 3 bases from V and 0 bases from J, with 9 bases in between. The V gene's germline CDR1 is SNHLY and CDR2 FYNNEI. This CDR3 is CASSEEGLSNQPQHF. The CDR3 DNA reads as TGTGCCAGCAGTGAGGAGGGCCTTAGCAATCAGCCCCAGCATTTT.

This sequence joins TRBV5-8 and TRBJ1-5; D may be TRBD1 (6 bases). The germline gives CDR1 SGHTS, CDR2 YDEGEE. V was cut by 4 bases and J by 5 bases, with 13 bases left in between. CDR3 length: 14 amino acids. The CDR3 loop reads CASSRTGTYQPQHF. The DNA for the CDR3 is TGTGCCAGCAGCAGAACCGGGACATATCAGCCCCAGCATTTT.

V gene TRBV7-6 combines with J gene TRBJ2-3; D may be TRBD2 (5 bases). Trimming took off 1 base at V and 2 bases at J, with 10 bases between the two ends. The V gene's germline CDR1 is SGHVS and CDR2 FNYEAQ. The CDR3 totals 15 residues. The CDR3 protein is CASSLGTGDTDTQYF. DNA for the CDR3: TGTGCCAGCAGCTTAGGGACTGGAGACACAGATACGCAGTATTTT.